This is a list of T cell receptor beta chains from one sample in a study of blood T cell repertoires in COVID-19. The table came from immunoSEQ multiplex PCR; TCRdb's copy has only in-frame clones and leaves some out. The data contain approximately 330,000 clones, approximately 90% of them seen just once; the ten biggest clones take up just over 9.5%. Sequencing was done on a sample of peripheral blood. The source of these receptors is a man aged 30-40 years with COVID-19, enrolled during active disease. CDR3s include the opening cysteine and the closing phenylalanine or tryptophan.

j_call v_call cdr3_aa
TRBJ2-1 TRBV7-3 CASSLNSDREQFF
TRBJ1-2 TRBV5-6 CASSDGGVFGYGYTF
TRBJ1-2 TRBV9 CASSLGQGDYGYTF
TRBJ2-7 TRBV7-3 CASTIGVGPYEQYF
TRBJ2-7 TRBV27 CASRDRGAQPYEQYF
TRBJ2-7 TRBV11-2 CASSLGTESYEQYF
TRBJ1-1 TRBV18 CASSPDTGMEGAFF
TRBJ2-7 TRBV5-1 CASSSELAGSVSGQYF
TRBJ2-1 TRBV9 CASSVAEGVGDTQLGEQFF
TRBJ2-7 TRBV6-5 CASTPSGRAYEQYF
TRBJ2-1 TRBV11-2 CASTFSGQGREQFF
TRBJ2-7 TRBV4-1 CASSQGQATYEQYF
TRBJ2-7 TRBV4-2 CASSQSDRATYEQYF
TRBJ2-1 TRBV7-9 CASSLRTSDNEQFF
TRBJ2-1 TRBV4-3 CASSQDGGAYNEQFF
TRBJ1-2 TRBV4-1 CASSHQDRARDNYGYTF
TRBJ2-3 TRBV5-5 CASSLGLRQYF